These T cell receptor beta chains were read from a single sample in a study of OX40 agonist ivuxolimab in advanced cancers. The data were produced by immunoSEQ multiplex PCR, yet TCRdb's version contains in-frame clones alone and is incomplete. The sample has roughly 50,000 clones, 80% to 95% seen once. Specimen: CD4+ or CD8+ T cells sorted from blood, collected in a trial of the OX40 agonist ivuxolimab. These receptors all stem from an adult with an advanced solid tumor such as melanoma, head and neck, liver or kidney cancer. Both conserved end residues are part of each CDR3. D genes are given only for firm matches. The size entry is marked missing in some rows and otherwise reads once, few, many or a size class.

d_gene	v_gene	j_gene	len	abundance	CDR3aa	CDR3nt
NA	TRBV11-2	TRBJ1-1	13	NA	CASSLDWGHEAFF	TGTGCCAGCAGCTTAGATTGGGGGCATGAAGCTTTCTTT
TRBD2	TRBV7-2	TRBJ2-5	15	NA	CASSSRTSGQETQYF	TGTGCCAGCAGTTCTCGGACTAGCGGCCAAGAGACCCAGTACTTC
NA	TRBV11-3	TRBJ2-1	16	NA	CASSLHRGPHGNEQFF	TGTGCCAGCAGCTTACACCGGGGTCCTCACGGCAATGAGCAGTTCTTC
NA	TRBV29-1	TRBJ2-5	12	NA	CSVVGNQETQYF	TGCAGCGTTGTAGGTAATCAAGAGACCCAGTACTTC
TRBD1	TRBV4-1	TRBJ2-7	16	NA	CASSQETGTGTYEQYF	TGCGCCAGCAGCCAAGAGACCGGGACAGGGACCTACGAGCAGTACTTC
TRBD1	TRBV19	TRBJ2-7	15	NA	CASSPGQGEEYEQYF	TGTGCCAGTAGTCCTGGACAGGGTGAAGAGTACGAGCAGTACTTC
NA	TRBV6-4	TRBJ2-3	16	NA	CASSDGGAGGTDTQYF	TGTGCCAGCAGTGACGGGGGGGCTGGCGGCACAGATACGCAGTATTTT
NA	TRBV11-2	TRBJ2-7	13	NA	CASTTGASYEQYF	TGTGCCAGCACAACCGGGGCTTCCTACGAGCAGTACTTC
TRBD1	TRBV9	TRBJ2-7	14	NA	CASSPGQGPYEQYF	TGTGCCAGCAGCCCGGGACAGGGGCCCTACGAGCAGTACTTC
TRBD2	TRBV27	TRBJ2-4	14	NA	CASSLARGGNIQYF	TGTGCCAGCAGCTTAGCCCGGGGGGGTAACATTCAGTACTTC
TRBD1	TRBV5-6	TRBJ1-1	16	NA	CASSLGTGLMNTEAFF	TGTGCCAGCAGCCTAGGGACAGGCCTCATGAACACTGAAGCTTTCTTT
NA	TRBV27	TRBJ1-5	16	NA	CASSPFGGGVSQPQHF	TGTGCCAGCAGCCCCTTTGGAGGGGGTGTCAGTCAGCCCCAGCATTTT
NA	TRBV7-6	TRBJ2-1	15	NA	CASSLEGGAYNEQFF	TGTGCCAGCAGCTTAGAGGGGGGGGCTTATAATGAGCAGTTCTTC
NA	TRBV6-5	TRBJ1-2	13	NA	CASSFEGNYGYTF	TGTGCCAGCAGTTTCGAGGGGAACTATGGCTACACCTTC
NA	TRBV19	TRBJ2-2	13	NA	CASSLAVTRELFF	TGTGCCAGTAGTCTTGCTGTAACCCGGGAGCTGTTTTTT
NA	TRBV7-8	TRBJ1-2	14	NA	CASSLSPGDYGYTF	TGTGCCAGCAGCTTATCTCCAGGGGACTATGGCTACACCTTC
TRBD1	TRBV7-3	TRBJ2-3	15	NA	CASSDDRASGDTQYF	TGTGCCAGCAGCGACGACAGGGCTAGTGGAGATACGCAGTATTTT
NA	TRBV4-1	TRBJ2-7	15	once	CASSQALSPVYEQYF	TGCGCCAGCAGCCAAGCCCTCAGTCCTGTCTACGAGCAGTACTTC
NA	TRBV28	TRBJ2-5	15	NA	CASSRGGSGRETQYF	TGTGCCAGCAGCCGAGGGGGTTCTGGGCGAGAGACCCAGTACTTC
NA	TRBV28	TRBJ1-5	13	NA	CASSEDRPQPQHF	TGTGCCAGCAGTGAAGACAGGCCTCAGCCCCAGCATTTT
NA	TRBV18	TRBJ1-6	14	NA	CASSPSWGHSPLHF	TGTGCCAGCTCACCAAGTTGGGGGCACTCACCCCTCCACTTT
NA	TRBV12-5	TRBJ2-5	14	NA	CASGLGNLYETQYF	TGTGCTAGTGGTTTAGGGAATCTCTATGAGACCCAGTACTTC
NA	TRBV27	TRBJ1-5	14	NA	CASSLNREDQPQHF	TGTGCCAGCAGTTTAAACAGGGAGGATCAGCCCCAGCATTTT
NA	TRBV27	TRBJ1-2	15	NA	CASSWSSAVNYGYTF	TGTGCCAGCAGTTGGTCGAGCGCCGTTAACTATGGCTACACCTTC
NA	TRBV6-5	TRBJ2-5	14	NA	CASSTGGYQETQYF	TGTGCCAGCAGTACCGGGGGCTACCAAGAGACCCAGTACTTC
NA	TRBV13	TRBJ1-1	16	NA	CASSPTGTSKIAEAFF	TGTGCCAGCAGCCCCACCGGGACCTCCAAAATAGCTGAAGCTTTCTTT
NA	TRBV11-2	TRBJ1-1	14	NA	CASSLEDTLTEAFF	TGTGCCAGCAGCTTAGAAGACACCCTCACTGAAGCTTTCTTT
NA	TRBV19	TRBJ1-1	14	NA	CASSARGLNTEAFF	TGTGCCAGTAGTGCTCGGGGCTTGAACACTGAAGCTTTCTTT
TRBD1	TRBV5-1	TRBJ1-2	15	NA	CASSLAGTGGDGYTF	TGCGCCAGCAGCTTGGCCGGGACAGGGGGCGATGGCTACACCTTC
TRBD1	TRBV10-2	TRBJ2-3	14	NA	CASSDRGLTDTQYF	TGCGCCAGCAGCGACAGGGGGCTGACAGATACGCAGTATTTT
NA	TRBV6-1	TRBJ2-1	14	NA	CASSEPDPRYEQFF	TGTGCCAGCAGTGAACCGGACCCCCGCTATGAGCAGTTCTTC
NA	TRBV5-6	TRBJ1-2	12	NA	CASTRDNYGYTF	TGTGCCAGCACCCGGGACAACTATGGCTACACCTTC
NA	TRBV7-9	TRBJ2-7	13	NA	CASSFPGRFEQYF	TGTGCCAGCAGCTTCCCGGGTAGGTTCGAGCAGTACTTC
NA	TRBV11-2	TRBJ2-7	14	once	CASSFPGVAYEQYF	TGTGCCAGCAGCTTCCCCGGGGTTGCCTACGAGCAGTACTTC
NA	TRBV6-4	TRBJ2-1	14	NA	CASSARQGGDEQFF	TGTGCCAGCAGTGCACGACAGGGCGGGGATGAGCAGTTCTTC
NA	TRBV19	TRBJ1-2	14	NA	CASSIAAGNYGYTF	TGTGCCAGTAGTATAGCGGCGGGAAACTATGGCTACACCTTC
NA	TRBV25-1	TRBJ1-6	16	NA	CARNVVSEGSGSPLHF	TGTGCCAGAAACGTGGTAAGTGAGGGCTCCGGTTCACCCCTCCACTTT
NA	TRBV27	TRBJ1-6	14	NA	CASSFGTSNSPLHF	TGTGCCAGCAGTTTCGGGACGTCGAATTCACCCCTCCACTTT
TRBD1	TRBV19	TRBJ1-6	12	NA	CASGQGNSPLHF	TGTGCCAGTGGACAGGGGAATTCACCCCTCCACTTT
TRBD2	TRBV27	TRBJ2-3	15	NA	CASSFSGGRADTQYF	TGTGCCAGCAGTTTCAGCGGGGGGCGGGCAGATACGCAGTATTTT
NA	TRBV2	TRBJ2-7	16	once	CASRGTGTRDSYEQYF	TGTGCCAGCAGGGGAACAGGTACAAGGGACTCCTACGAGCAGTACTTC
NA	TRBV13	TRBJ2-2	14	NA	CASSSERPTGELFF	TGTGCCAGCAGCTCCGAGCGACCCACCGGGGAGCTGTTTTTT
NA	TRBV6-5	TRBJ1-5	15	NA	CASRGTRLGNQPQHF	TGTGCCAGCAGAGGAACGCGGCTAGGCAATCAGCCCCAGCATTTT
NA	TRBV29-1	TRBJ2-1	13	once	CSVDRTEYNEQFF	TGCAGCGTTGACAGGACAGAATACAATGAGCAGTTCTTC
NA	TRBV10-3	TRBJ1-1	12	NA	CAISAIGGRAFF	TGTGCCATCAGCGCGATTGGGGGCAGAGCTTTCTTT
NA	TRBV4-1	TRBJ1-3	13	once	CASSGGPGNTIYF	TGCGCCAGCAGCGGGGGGCCTGGAAACACCATATATTTT
TRBD1	TRBV5-1	TRBJ2-5	14	NA	CASSLTGGMETQYF	TGCGCCAGCAGCTTGACAGGGGGGATGGAGACCCAGTACTTC
NA	TRBV4-1	TRBJ1-1	14	NA	CASSQEFRYTEAFF	TGCGCCAGCAGCCAAGAGTTCAGGTACACTGAAGCTTTCTTT
NA	TRBV30	TRBJ1-5	13	NA	CAWSVGSNQPQHF	TGTGCCTGGAGTGTAGGTAGCAATCAGCCCCAGCATTTT
NA	TRBV11-2	TRBJ2-1	15	NA	CASSPLAGTYNEQFF	TGTGCCAGCAGCCCCCTCGCGGGAACATACAATGAGCAGTTCTTC
TRBD1	TRBV10-3	TRBJ1-2	15	NA	CAISESAQGNYGYTF	TGTGCCATCAGTGAGTCGGCACAGGGGAACTATGGCTACACCTTC
NA	TRBV5-1	TRBJ1-2	15	NA	CASSLDEAPNYGYTF	TGCGCCAGCAGCTTGGACGAGGCCCCTAACTATGGCTACACCTTC
NA	TRBV29-1	TRBJ2-2	14	NA	CSVVRDINTGELFF	TGCAGCGTTGTACGGGACATAAACACCGGGGAGCTGTTTTTT